These 23 T cell receptor beta chains were all obtained from the same sample, sequenced in a study of immune heterogeneity within non-small cell lung tumors. In a multiplex PCR, 32 V and 13 J primers amplified TCR beta CDR3. From the multiplex PCR reads, TCRdb called clonotypes with MiXCR, one entry per CDR3 protein. Of about 10,000 distinct CDR3 sequences listed, roughly 29% were seen once; the top ten hold 25% to 30%. The authors used approximately 600 ng of bulk tumor genomic DNA per sample as template. Several biopsies per primary tumor, spaced far apart, were taken during surgery. Undergoing curative surgery were patients whose non-small cell lung cancer was untreated and newly diagnosed. The sample comprised lung tumor tissue. The receptors were gathered from a woman aged 45-59 years with non-small cell lung cancer.

This clonotype showed up many times. CDR3 sequence reads: CSARTSGGRGDTQYF. The CDR3 region has the DNA TGCAGTGCTAGGACTAGCGGGGGTCGCGGGGATACGCAGTATTTT. The gene calls are TRBV20-1 and TRBJ2-3, with 12 bases fitting TRBD2. Germline V lookup: CDR1 DFQATT, CDR2 SNEGSKA (reference sequence). Germline trimming cut 3 bases from V and 6 bases from J; bases unmatched to any gene: 7. This CDR3 contains 15 residues.

This clonotype was seen a few times. V is TRBV7-2 and J is TRBJ2-1; D is possibly TRBD1 or TRBD2 (5 bases each). The germline V gene encodes CDR1 SGHTA and CDR2 FQGNSA. Trimming removed 4 bases at V and 4 bases at J, with 11 bases between. The CDR3 runs to 14 residues. CDR3 sequence: CASSSGPEYNEQFF. The CDR3 DNA sequence: TGTGCCAGCAGCTCGGGACCCGAATACAATGAGCAGTTCTTC. Variable domain in full (rest from reference TRBV7-2 and TRBJ2-1): GAGVSQSPSNKVTEKGKDVELRCDPISGHTALYWYRQSLGQGLEFLIYFQGNSAPDKSGLPSDRFSAERTGGSVSTLTIQRTQQEDSAVYLCASSSGPEYNEQFFGPGTRLTVL.

This clonotype was observed at least ten times. The J gene is TRBJ2-5, the V gene TRBV7-8, with D unclear. The CDR3 loop spans 15 amino acids. V was trimmed by 1 base and J by 1 base, leaving 10 bases between them. Germline assignment: CDR1 SGHVS and CDR2 FQNEAQ. CDR3 residues: CASSLVVSPQETQYF. The CDR3 DNA follows: TGTGCCAGCAGCTTAGTTGTTAGCCCCCAAGAGACCCAGTACTTC.

The table lists this clonotype with many counts. The V call is TRBV28, the J call TRBJ2-1; 7 bases fit TRBD1. In germline, CDR1 is MDHEN, CDR2 SYDVKM. The CDR3 has 18 residues. J gave up 5 bases and V 1 base, and 14 bases lay outside the gene matches. CDR3 protein: CASSLSSYWPGQNNEQFF. As DNA, the CDR3 is TGTGCCAGCAGTTTATCCTCGTACTGGCCGGGACAGAACAATGAGCAGTTCTTC.

This clonotype was detected many times. This rearrangement joins TRBV18 to TRBJ1-5, with D uncertain. CDR1 and CDR2 (germline): KGHSH, LQKENI. V was pared by 5 bases and J by 3 bases, with 5 bases between. CDR3 length: 12 residues. The CDR3 DNA is TGTGCCAGCTCAACGAACAATCAGCCCCAGCATTTT. Translated, it gives CASSTNNQPQHF. Variable domain in full (rest from reference TRBV18 and TRBJ1-5): NAGVMQNPRHLVRRRGQEARLRCSPMKGHSHVYWYRQLPEEGLKFMVYLQKENIIDESGMPKERFSAEFPKEGPSILRIQQVVRGDSAAYFCASSTNNQPQHFGDGTRLSIL.

This clonotype was seen a handful of times. This could be a read error, since a much larger clone is one nucleotide away. The rearrangement joins TRBV2 to TRBJ1-4; D is perhaps TRBD1 (5 bases). The CDR3 length is 15 residues. Germline V gene lookup returns CDR1 SNHLY and CDR2 FYNNEI. CDR3 region: CASSEGRGDNEKLLF. CDR3 DNA sequence: TGTGCCAGCAGTGAAGGAAGGGGCGATAATGAAAAACTGCTTTTT.

V gene TRBV6-1 combines with J gene TRBJ1-5; no definite D call. The length of the CDR3 is 15 residues. V was clipped by 3 bases and J by 2 bases, with 11 bases between them. Germline V gene lookup returns CDR1 MNHNS and CDR2 SASEGT. The CDR3 bases are TGTGCCAGCAGTGATGTTGGGTGGGGCAATCAGCCCCAGCATTTT. It specifies CASSDVGWGNQPQHF.

A few counts support this clonotype. The rearrangement uses TRBV7-9 and TRBJ1-1; a weak D match, TRBD1 (6 bases). The CDR3 covers 13 residues. The V gene lost 8 bases and the J gene lost 8 bases, with 18 bases spanning the gap. Germline V gene data show CDR1 as SEHNR and CDR2 as FQNEAQ (reference sequence). The CDR3 bases are TGTGCCAGCGCCAGGGGAGATTCAGGCGAAGCTTTCTTT. Translating it yields CASARGDSGEAFF.

This clonotype was seen many times. The chain employs TRBV7-9 and TRBJ2-1; 7 bases line up with TRBD2. V trimming: 5 bases; J trimming: 8 bases; junction bases outside the gene matches: 9. The CDR3 totals 14 residues. The germline CDR1 and CDR2 sequences are SEHNR and FQNEAQ (reference sequence). The CDR3 loop is CASSPVGGEDEQFF. The CDR3 nucleotides are TGTGCCAGCAGCCCTGTGGGGGGGGAAGATGAGCAGTTCTTC.

Relative to its sample, this clonotype is medium-sized. The chain employs TRBV20-1 and TRBJ1-1; 11 nucleotides agree with TRBD1. The CDR3 extends over 12 amino acids. Germline V gene data show CDR1 as DFQATT and CDR2 as SNEGSKA (reference sequence). With 5 bases clipped from V and 6 bases from J, the junction kept 2 bases outside the gene matches. DNA of the CDR3: TGCAGTGCTGGGGGACAGGGGGCTGAAGCTTTCTTT. Encoded protein: CSAGGQGAEAFF.

This clonotype is judged medium-sized. The chain employs TRBV30 and TRBJ1-6, with 9 bases aligning to TRBD1. Germline V gene lookup returns CDR1 GTSNPN and CDR2 SVGIG (reference sequence). The CDR3 length is 17 residues. V was clipped by 4 bases and J by 0 bases; unmatched bases: 7. In DNA form, the CDR3 reads TGTGCCTGGACCCCACAGGGGGCCCTCTCCTATAATTCACCCCTCCACTTT. Its protein product is CAWTPQGALSYNSPLHF.

This clonotype was seen once. The chain carries TRBV19 and TRBJ2-7; D possibly corresponds to TRBD2 (6 bases). The CDR3 has 14 residues. Trimming pared 4 bases from V and 0 bases from J, leaving 10 bases between. Germline V gene sequence: CDR1 LNHDA, CDR2 SQIVND (reference sequence). The CDR3 coding sequence is TGTGCCAGTAGTAGGGGGGTCGCCTCCTACGAGCAGTACTTC. Translating it yields CASSRGVASYEQYF. The whole variable domain, remainder taken from reference TRBV19 and TRBJ2-7, is DGGITQSPKYLFRKEGQNVTLSCEQNLNHDAMYWYRQDPGQGLRLIYYSQIVNDFQKGDIAEGYSVSREKKESFPLTVTSAQKNPTAFYLCASSRGVASYEQYFGPGTRLTVT.

V usage is TRBV11-2 and J usage is TRBJ2-7; 10 nucleotides line up with TRBD1. The CDR3 consists of 14 residues. CDR1 is SGHAT and CDR2 is FQNNGV in the germline V gene. The V segment lost 4 bases and the J segment 4 bases; nucleotides outside the gene matches: 4. In DNA form, the CDR3 reads TGTGCCAGCAGCTCCCCGGGACAGGGGTACGAGCAGTACTTC. Encoded protein: CASSSPGQGYEQYF.

With regard to this clonotype: This clone may be a read error of a much larger clone one base away. V and J are TRBV5-8 and TRBJ2-7; D possibly corresponds to TRBD1 (6 bases). This CDR3 has 14 amino acids. Germline assignment: CDR1 SGHTS and CDR2 YDEGEE. CDR3 coding DNA: TGTGCCAGCAGCTTGCGGCAGGGGAACTACGAGAAGTACTTC. The encoded protein is CASSLRQGNYEKYF.

As to this clonotype: A much larger clone lies a single base off, so this may be a read error. The chain combines TRBV20-1 with TRBJ1-3; D call uncertain. The CDR3 contains 11 residues. Between the trimmed V and J ends, which lost 4 bases and 4 bases, there was a span of 5 bases. Germline V CDR1 and CDR2: DFQATT, SNEGSKA (reference sequence). The CDR3 here is CSATKGNTIYF. The CDR3 bases are TGCAGTGCTACGAAAGGAAACACCATATATTTT.

This clonotype occurred many times. The rearrangement uses TRBV9 and TRBJ1-2; D gene uncertain. With 2 bases removed from V and 4 bases from J, the gap between germline ends came to 12 bases. Per germline, CDR1 SGDLS and CDR2 YYNGEE. CDR3 length: 14 amino acids. The CDR3 is CASSVGSVSYGYTF. The CDR3 coding sequence is TGTGCCAGCAGCGTGGGGTCGGTTAGCTATGGCTACACCTTC.

This clonotype was seen repeatedly, ten times or more. The V gene is TRBV6-1, the J gene TRBJ2-1; 12 bases fit TRBD2. Germline V gives CDR1 MNHNS, CDR2 SASEGT. Unmatched junction bases numbered 13, after V lost 6 bases and J lost 1 base. The CDR3 spans 19 residues. The CDR3 nucleotides read TGTGCCAGCAGCCCCCTCGGACTAGCGGGGTTACCTTCCTACAATGAGCAGTTCTTC. It yields the protein CASSPLGLAGLPSYNEQFF.

Of note for this clonotype: A much larger clonotype is one base distant, so this may be a read error. This sequence joins TRBV28 and TRBJ2-5; 7 bases match TRBD1. Per the germline V gene, CDR1 is MDHEN and CDR2 is SYDVKM. There are 18 residues in the CDR3. The CDR3 reads CASRRAGTALPWQENQYF. CDR3 nucleotides: TGTGCCAGCAGACGAGCCGGGACAGCTCTCCCCTGGCAAGAGAACCAGTACTTC.

The chain employs TRBV6-7 and TRBJ2-6; D unclear. TRBV6-7 is treated as an ORF (open reading frame) with a function not yet certain. V lost 6 bases and J lost 4, with 10 bases in between. CDR3 length: 14 amino acids. CDR3 residues: CASSLRAGANVLTF. The CDR3 DNA sequence: TGTGCCAGCAGCCTAAGAGCCGGGGCCAACGTCCTGACTTTC.

This clonotype was recorded a few times. The chain links TRBV7-8 to TRBJ1-4, with 9 bases aligning to TRBD1. V was pared by 4 bases and J by 0 bases, with 3 bases of the junction left unmatched. The CDR3 is made up of 16 amino acids. Germline values: CDR1 SGHVS, CDR2 FQNEAQ. The CDR3, as DNA: TGTGCCAGCAGCTACCGACAGGGGGCAACTAATGAAAAACTGTTTTTT. Translating it yields CASSYRQGATNEKLFF.

This clonotype was picked up many times. This rearrangement joins TRBV6-1 to TRBJ2-7; 7 bases line up with TRBD1. After removal of 3 bases from V and 3 bases from J, the junction contained 14 bases not matched to a gene. This CDR3 has 17 residues. The germline V gene encodes CDR1 MNHNS and CDR2 SASEGT. CDR3 nucleotides: TGTGCCAGCAGTGACCGGGACAGAGACGTCGGGTACTACGAGCAGTACTTC. Translated: CASSDRDRDVGYYEQYF.

This clonotype was observed many times. V is TRBV28 and J is TRBJ1-6; D gene unclear. The CDR3 has 12 amino acids. V dropped 10 bases and J dropped 14 bases, with 18 bases sitting between them. CDR1 and CDR2 (germline): MDHEN, SYDVKM. The CDR3 protein is CATYSYGGALHF. CDR3 sequence (DNA): TGTGCCACCTACTCTTACGGCGGGGCCCTCCACTTT.

This clonotype was picked up a small number of times. The chain recombines TRBV5-6 with TRBJ2-1, with TRBD1 matching 8 bases. V lost 5 bases, J lost 0 bases, and 7 bases stayed unmatched. The length of the CDR3 is 16 residues. Looked up from germline, CDR1 is SGHDT and CDR2 is YYEEEE. The CDR3 DNA sequence: TGTGCCAGCAGGTTCCGCGGGACAGGCTCCTACAATGAGCAGTTCTTC. This sequence encodes CASRFRGTGSYNEQFF.